The clone carrying this T cell receptor beta chain was counted only a few times. Its antigen is as yet unknown. These data come from a study of neoadjuvant nivolumab and ipilimumab in lung cancer. General study points: TCR richness and clonality were higher in tumors than adjacent uninvolved lung. TCR sequencing covered a small number of samples. From pretherapy to surgery, tumor richness and clonality rose with dual therapy.

The data were produced by immunoSEQ multiplex PCR, yet TCRdb's version contains in-frame clones alone and is incomplete. Counted here are roughly 45,000 clones, around nine tenths occurring once; the ten biggest clones make up approximately 3.5%. The specimen comprised blood, sampled before neoadjuvant nivolumab, alone or with ipilimumab. The sequence derives from an adult with non-small cell lung cancer. Some clones in this sample may be carry-over from other donors' samples.

The CDR3, as DNA: TGTGCCAGCGCTAGGGCCACGGTGGACTCCTACGAGCAGTACTTC. It yields the protein CASARATVDSYEQYF. The J gene is TRBJ2-7, the V gene TRBV6-5, with unresolved D. The ends were cut back, 8 bases at V and 0 bases at J, with 17 bases in the middle. The CDR3 runs to 15 residues. CDR1 is MNHEY and CDR2 is SVGAGI in the germline V gene.